The 4 T cell receptor beta chains below were found in one sample sequenced in a study of cytomegalovirus exposure and HLA in healthy donors. Primers: 60 Vbeta forward and 13 Jbeta reverse. The table came from immunoSEQ multiplex PCR; TCRdb's copy has only in-frame clones and leaves some out. The sample consists of 150,000 or so clones, around 80% of them appearing once. Specimen: PBMCs. The receptors were sampled from a woman aged 40-49 years in good health and CMV-seropositive.

This clone occurred a few times. The gene calls are TRBV11-2 and TRBJ2-7, with no clear D. Trimming took off 1 base at V and 7 bases at J, with 11 bases between the two ends. There are 13 residues in the CDR3. Germline V lookup: CDR1 SGHAT, CDR2 FQNNGV. This chain's CDR3 is CASSLGTKWEQYF. The CDR3 region has the DNA TGTGCCAGCAGCTTAGGCACAAAATGGGAGCAGTACTTC.

The chain couples TRBV5-1 to TRBJ2-2; 8 positions match TRBD2. Per germline, CDR1 SGHRS and CDR2 YFSETQ. The J segment lost 5 bases and the V segment lost 5 bases, leaving 8 bases of the junction unmatched. The CDR3 covers 15 residues. The CDR3 loop is CASRSGTSMTGELFF. The CDR3, as DNA: TGCGCCAGCAGATCCGGGACTAGTATGACCGGGGAGCTGTTTTTT. Full variable domain (remainder filled in from reference TRBV5-1 and TRBJ2-2): KAGVTQTPRYLIKTRGQQVTLSCSPISGHRSVSWYQQTPGQGLQFLFEYFSETQRNKGNFPGRFSGRQFSNSRSEMNVSTLELGDSALYLCASRSGTSMTGELFFGEGSRLTVL.

J is TRBJ1-1 and V is TRBV9; no firm D call. V was clipped by 2 bases and J by 0 bases, with 11 bases between them. This CDR3 comprises 15 residues. The germline gives CDR1 SGDLS, CDR2 YYNGEE. CDR3 sequence (DNA): TGTGCCAGCAGCGTTACCCCCCAGGTGAACACTGAAGCTTTCTTT. Translation gives CASSVTPQVNTEAFF.

The gene calls are TRBV28 and TRBJ1-5; possible D gene TRBD1, 6 bases. CDR1 MDHEN and CDR2 SYDVKM come from the germline V gene. Trimming left V 5 bases short and J 3 bases short, with 17 bases between. The CDR3 totals 16 residues. The chain's CDR3 is CASSTGGQGNNQPQHF. DNA of the CDR3: TGTGCCAGCAGTACGGGAGGTCAGGGGAACAATCAGCCCCAGCATTTT.